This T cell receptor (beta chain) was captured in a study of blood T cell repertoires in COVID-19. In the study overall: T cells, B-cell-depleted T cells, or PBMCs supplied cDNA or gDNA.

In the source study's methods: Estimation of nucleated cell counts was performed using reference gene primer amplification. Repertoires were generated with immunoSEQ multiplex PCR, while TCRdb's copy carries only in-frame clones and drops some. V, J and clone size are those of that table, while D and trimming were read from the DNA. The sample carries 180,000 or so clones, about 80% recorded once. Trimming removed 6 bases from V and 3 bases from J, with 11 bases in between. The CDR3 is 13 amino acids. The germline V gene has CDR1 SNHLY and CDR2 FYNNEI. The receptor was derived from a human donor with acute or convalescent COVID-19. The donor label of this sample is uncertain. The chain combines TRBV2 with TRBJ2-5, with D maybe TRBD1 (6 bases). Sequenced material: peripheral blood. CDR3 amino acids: CASRDDRKETQYF. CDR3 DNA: TGTGCCAGCAGGGACGACAGGAAAGAGACCCAGTACTTC.